This T cell receptor (beta chain) was found in a study of T-cell reconstitution after alpha-beta-depleted transplantation in children. This CDR3 is built from 15 residues. V was shortened by 1 base and J by 5 bases, with 9 bases between the two germline ends. CDR1 LGHNA and CDR2 YNFKEQ come from the germline V gene. Molecular barcoding with unique molecular identifiers was used for the TCRbeta library. TCRdb fed the PCR reads into MiXCR, producing one record per CDR3 protein. The profile shows about 200,000 distinct CDR3 sequences, more than 14% of them singletons. The J gene is TRBJ1-6, the V gene TRBV4-2, with D possibly matching TRBD1 (5 bases). The receptor comes from a human donor who donated a stem cell graft to a child with acute lymphoblastic leukemia. The source material was PBMCs from the stem cell graft donor, sampled from the stem cell graft. CDR3 nucleotides: TGTGCCAGCAGCCAAGGGGACGGGAATAATTCACCCCTCCACTTT. Its translation: CASSQGDGNNSPLHF.